A selection of T cell receptor beta chains follows, all from one sample in a study of blood T cell repertoires in COVID-19. TCRdb's table, derived via immunoSEQ multiplex PCR, lists solely in-frame clones and lacks some. The table shows approximately 260,000 clones, with approximately 85% occurring only once. The sequenced sample was peripheral blood. These receptors all come from a woman in her sixties or seventies with acute or convalescent COVID-19. Each CDR3 is given with its conserved first and last residue. The D gene is left open where the match is weak. Clone size, where shown, is once, few, many, or a class for clones that have expanded.

TRBJ1-2	TRBV15	NA	NA	TGTGCCACTGGACAGCCCTATGGCTACACCTTC	CATGQPYGYTF
TRBJ2-1	TRBV6-5	NA	TRBD1	TGTGCCAGCGTAGGGGACAGGTTGGGAGACAATGAGCAGTTCTTC	CASVGDRLGDNEQFF
TRBJ2-3	TRBV19	NA	NA	TGTGCCAGTAGGTCGGGGGGCGCAGATACGCAGTATTTT	CASRSGGADTQYF
TRBJ2-3	TRBV5-1	NA	TRBD2	TGCGCCAGCAGCTTACAGACTAGCGGCACAGATACGCAGTATTTT	CASSLQTSGTDTQYF
TRBJ2-3	TRBV10-3	once	TRBD2	TGTGCCATCAGGGCATCGGGACTAGCGGACACAGATACGCAGTATTTT	CAIRASGLADTDTQYF
TRBJ1-1	TRBV10-3	NA	NA	TGTGCCATCAGGAGCCGATTGGGAGCAGGGAACACTGAAGCTTTCTTT	CAIRSRLGAGNTEAFF
TRBJ1-2	TRBV6-2/TRBV6-3	NA	NA	TGTGCCAGCAGTTACGCTCTAGGTCCCAACTACACCTTC	CASSYALGPNYTF
TRBJ1-4	TRBV3-1/TRBV3-2	few	NA	TGTGCCAGCAGCCCGCAGGATGGGGCAAAACTGTTTTTT	CASSPQDGAKLFF
TRBJ2-1	TRBV7-2	NA	NA	TGTGCCAGCAGCCCGCCCTGGGGCACCCTCCAATACAATGAGCAGTTCTTC	CASSPPWGTLQYNEQFF
TRBJ2-7	TRBV20-1	NA	NA	TGCAGTGCTGGTGGACAGCCCTACGAGCAGTACTTC	CSAGGQPYEQYF
TRBJ1-2	TRBV10-2	NA	NA	TGCGCCAGCGAGGACGGCGCGGGAGGTGGCTACACCTTC	CASEDGAGGGYTF
TRBJ1-4	TRBV2	once	NA	TGTGCCAGCAGTGTCCAGGGGCCCGAAAAACTGTTTTTT	CASSVQGPEKLFF
TRBJ1-2	TRBV6-1	NA	NA	TGTGCCAGCAGTGAAGGGTTGGCAAGCGTCGCCTATGGCTACACCTTC	CASSEGLASVAYGYTF
TRBJ1-6	TRBV30	NA	TRBD1	TGTGCGGGGCGCAGGACAGGGGAAAGTTCACCCCTCCACTTT	CAGRRTGESSPLHF
TRBJ1-1	TRBV19	NA	NA	TGTGCCAGTAGTATTATCTCGAGAGGCGAAGCTTTCTTT	CASSIISRGEAFF
TRBJ1-2	TRBV5-1	NA	NA	TGCGCCAGCAGCCCGTTCGACAAGATCTATGGCTACACCTTC	CASSPFDKIYGYTF
TRBJ1-5	TRBV21-1	NA	NA	TGTGCCAGCAGCGGGCAGGGAACCATTCGACGGCATTTT	CASSGQGTIRRHF
TRBJ1-1	TRBV2	once	NA	TGTGCCAGCAGTTCCTGGGAGGGGAACACTGAAGCTTTCTTT	CASSSWEGNTEAFF
TRBJ2-2	TRBV5-1	NA	TRBD1	TGCGCCAGCAGCAGCCTGACAGGGACGGATCCGAACACCGGGGAGCTGTTTTTT	CASSSLTGTDPNTGELFF
TRBJ1-2	TRBV3-1/TRBV3-2	NA	NA	TGTGCCAGCAGCCAAGAAACAGGGTGGGATGGCTACACCTTC	CASSQETGWDGYTF
TRBJ2-2	TRBV6-4	NA	TRBD1	TGTGCCAGCAGCTGGGACAGGGGGACCGGGGAGCTGTTTTTT	CASSWDRGTGELFF
TRBJ1-3	TRBV7-2	NA	NA	TGTGCCAGCAACCCAGGTCGGGAGCCAGGAAACACCATATATTTT	CASNPGREPGNTIYF
TRBJ2-3	TRBV27	NA	NA	TGTGCCAGCAATCGTGGCAGGGGTGTAGATACGCAGTATTTT	CASNRGRGVDTQYF
TRBJ2-3	TRBV18	NA	NA	TGTGCCAGCTCACGGTCGTTACAGGGTAGGGGAACAGATACGCAGTATTTT	CASSRSLQGRGTDTQYF